This TCR beta chain was observed in a study of blood T cell repertoires in COVID-19. Study at large: The analysed material was cDNA or gDNA that came from T cells, B-cell-depleted T cells, or PBMCs.

Methods used by the authors: By means of reference gene primer amplification, nucleated cell counts were estimated. Repertoires were generated with immunoSEQ multiplex PCR, while TCRdb's copy carries only in-frame clones and drops some. V and J calls and clone size are those listed in that table; D and trimming were worked out from the DNA. The sample lists over 100,000 clones, about 80% occurring once. The sequencing input was peripheral blood. This TCR was sampled from a man aged 55 to 69 with active or convalescent COVID-19.

CDR3 protein: CASSDKATNEKLFF. CDR3 in DNA: TGTGCCAGCAGTGACAAGGCAACTAATGAAAAACTGTTTTTT. V is TRBV28 and J is TRBJ1-4; D remains unclear. CDR1 and CDR2 from the germline V gene are MDHEN and SYDVKM. With 5 bases removed from V and 0 bases from J, the gap between germline ends came to 7 bases. This CDR3 contains 14 residues.